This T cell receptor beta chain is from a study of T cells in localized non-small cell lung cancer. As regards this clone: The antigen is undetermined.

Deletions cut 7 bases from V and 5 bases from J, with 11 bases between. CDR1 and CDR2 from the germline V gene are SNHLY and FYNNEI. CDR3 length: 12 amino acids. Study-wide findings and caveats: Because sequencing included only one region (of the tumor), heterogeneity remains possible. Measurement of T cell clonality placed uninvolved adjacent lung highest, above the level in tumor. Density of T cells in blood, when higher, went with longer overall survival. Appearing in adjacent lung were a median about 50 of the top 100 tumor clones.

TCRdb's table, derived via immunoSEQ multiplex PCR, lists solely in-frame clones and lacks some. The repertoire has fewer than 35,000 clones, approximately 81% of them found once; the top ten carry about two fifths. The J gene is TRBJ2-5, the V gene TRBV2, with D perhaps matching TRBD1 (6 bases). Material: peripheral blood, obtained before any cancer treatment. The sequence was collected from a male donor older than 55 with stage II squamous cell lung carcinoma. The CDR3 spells CASNRVGETQYF. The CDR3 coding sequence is TGTGCCAGCAACAGGGTCGGGGAGACCCAGTACTTC.